This note documents a single T cell receptor beta chain sequence. Its target is not known. The sample originates from a study of OX40 agonist ivuxolimab in advanced cancers. Study outcomes and limitations: At 0.1 to 3.0 mg/kg, CD4+ and CD8+ blood T cells expanded clonally by week 6.

Libraries were prepared by immunoSEQ multiplex PCR; TCRdb keeps only in-frame clonotypes and omits some of them. Of 90,000 to 150,000 clones listed, 75% to 90% are singletons. V shed 1 base and J shed 4 bases, with 14 bases lying between them. The CDR3 runs to 15 residues. Germline CDR1 SEHNR, CDR2 FQNEAQ (reference sequence). Here the sequenced sample was CD4+ or CD8+ T cells sorted from blood, taken in a trial of the OX40 agonist ivuxolimab. The clonotype originates from an adult with an advanced solid tumor such as melanoma, head and neck, liver or kidney cancer. The chain carries TRBV7-9 and TRBJ2-7; D is undetermined. The CDR3 loop reads CASSLDYSVAYEQYF. The CDR3 coding sequence is TGTGCCAGCAGCTTAGATTATTCAGTCGCTTACGAGCAGTACTTC.